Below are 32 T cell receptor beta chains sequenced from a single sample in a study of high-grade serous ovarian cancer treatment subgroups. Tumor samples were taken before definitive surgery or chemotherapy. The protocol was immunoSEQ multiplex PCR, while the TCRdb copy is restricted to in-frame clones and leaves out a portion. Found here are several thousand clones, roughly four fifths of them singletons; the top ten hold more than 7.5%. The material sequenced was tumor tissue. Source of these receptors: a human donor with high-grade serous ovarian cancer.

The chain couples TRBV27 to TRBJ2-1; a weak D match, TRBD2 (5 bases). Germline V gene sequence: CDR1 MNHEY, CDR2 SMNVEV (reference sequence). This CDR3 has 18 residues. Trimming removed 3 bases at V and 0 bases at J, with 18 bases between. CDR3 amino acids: CASSFGRWKTSSYNEQFF. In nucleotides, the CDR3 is TGTGCCAGCAGTTTCGGGCGTTGGAAAACTAGCTCCTACAATGAGCAGTTCTTC.

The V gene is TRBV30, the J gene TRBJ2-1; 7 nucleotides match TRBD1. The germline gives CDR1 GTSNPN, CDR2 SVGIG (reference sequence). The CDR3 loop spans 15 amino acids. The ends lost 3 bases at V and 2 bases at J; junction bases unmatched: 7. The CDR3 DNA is TGTGCCTGGAGCGATGTAGGGACAGCCTACAATGAGCAGTTCTTC. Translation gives CAWSDVGTAYNEQFF.

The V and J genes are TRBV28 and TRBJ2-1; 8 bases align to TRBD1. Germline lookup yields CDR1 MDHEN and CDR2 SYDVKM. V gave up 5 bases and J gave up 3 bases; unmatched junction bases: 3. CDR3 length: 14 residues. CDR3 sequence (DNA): TGTGCCAGCAGTACAGGGGGACTCTACAATGAGCAGTTCTTC. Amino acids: CASSTGGLYNEQFF.

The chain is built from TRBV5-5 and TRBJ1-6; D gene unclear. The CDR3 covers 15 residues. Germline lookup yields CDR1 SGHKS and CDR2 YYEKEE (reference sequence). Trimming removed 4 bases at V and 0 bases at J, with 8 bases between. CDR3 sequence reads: CASSGGGSYNSPLHF. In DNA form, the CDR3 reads TGTGCCAGCAGCGGAGGAGGCTCCTATAATTCACCCCTCCACTTT.

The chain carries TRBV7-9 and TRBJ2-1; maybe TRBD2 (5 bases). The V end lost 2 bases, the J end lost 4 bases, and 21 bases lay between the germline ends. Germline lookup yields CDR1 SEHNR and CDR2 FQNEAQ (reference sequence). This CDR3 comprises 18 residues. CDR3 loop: CASSLKAESGGAYNEQFF. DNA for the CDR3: TGTGCCAGCAGCTTAAAGGCCGAATCAGGAGGCGCGTACAATGAGCAGTTCTTC.

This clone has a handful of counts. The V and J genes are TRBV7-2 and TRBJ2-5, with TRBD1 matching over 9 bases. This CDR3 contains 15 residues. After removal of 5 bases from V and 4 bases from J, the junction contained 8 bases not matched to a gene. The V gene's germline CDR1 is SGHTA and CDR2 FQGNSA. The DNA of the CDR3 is TGTGCCAGCAGCCCCCGGGACAGGGTGAGAGAGACCCAGTACTTC. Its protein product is CASSPRDRVRETQYF.

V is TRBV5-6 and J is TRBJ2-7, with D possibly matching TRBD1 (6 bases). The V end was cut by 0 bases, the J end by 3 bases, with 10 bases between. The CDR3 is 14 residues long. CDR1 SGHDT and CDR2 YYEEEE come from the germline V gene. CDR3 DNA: TGTGCCAGCAGCTTGGACAGGGTGTACTACGAGCAGTACTTC. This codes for CASSLDRVYYEQYF.

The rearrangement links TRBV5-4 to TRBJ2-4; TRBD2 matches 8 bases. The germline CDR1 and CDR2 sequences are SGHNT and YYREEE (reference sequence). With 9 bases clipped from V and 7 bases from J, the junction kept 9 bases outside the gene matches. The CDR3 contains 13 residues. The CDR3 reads CATQSGSGNIQYF. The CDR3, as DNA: TGTGCCACCCAGAGCGGGAGTGGGAACATTCAGTACTTC.

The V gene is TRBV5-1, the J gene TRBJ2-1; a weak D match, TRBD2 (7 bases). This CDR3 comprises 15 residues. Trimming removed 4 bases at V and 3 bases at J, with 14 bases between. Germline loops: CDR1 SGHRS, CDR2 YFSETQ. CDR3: CASSVGGGYYNEQFF. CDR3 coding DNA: TGCGCCAGCAGCGTGGGAGGGGGGTACTACAATGAGCAGTTCTTC.

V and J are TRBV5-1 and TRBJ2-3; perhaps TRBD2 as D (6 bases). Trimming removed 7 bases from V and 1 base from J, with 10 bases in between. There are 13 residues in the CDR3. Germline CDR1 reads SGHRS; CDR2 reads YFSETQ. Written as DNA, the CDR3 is TGCGCCAGCTGGACGGGGGGCACAGATACGCAGTATTTT. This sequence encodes CASWTGGTDTQYF. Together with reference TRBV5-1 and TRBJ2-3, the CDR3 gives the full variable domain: KAGVTQTPRYLIKTRGQQVTLSCSPISGHRSVSWYQQTPGQGLQFLFEYFSETQRNKGNFPGRFSGRQFSNSRSEMNVSTLELGDSALYLCASWTGGTDTQYFGPGTRLTVL.

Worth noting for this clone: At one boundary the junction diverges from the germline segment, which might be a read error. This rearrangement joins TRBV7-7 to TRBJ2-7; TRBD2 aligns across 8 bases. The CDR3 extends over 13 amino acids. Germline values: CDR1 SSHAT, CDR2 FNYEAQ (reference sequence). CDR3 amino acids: CASSPGGGYEQYF. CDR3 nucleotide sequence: TGTGCTAGCAGCCCCGGGGGGGGGTACGAGCAGTACTTC.

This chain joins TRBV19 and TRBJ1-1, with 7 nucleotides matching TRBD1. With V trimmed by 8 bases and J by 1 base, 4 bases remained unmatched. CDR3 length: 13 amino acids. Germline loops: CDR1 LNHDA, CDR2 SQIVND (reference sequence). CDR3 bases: TGTGCCAGTGATCACAGGGGGAACACTGAAGCTTTCTTT. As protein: CASDHRGNTEAFF.

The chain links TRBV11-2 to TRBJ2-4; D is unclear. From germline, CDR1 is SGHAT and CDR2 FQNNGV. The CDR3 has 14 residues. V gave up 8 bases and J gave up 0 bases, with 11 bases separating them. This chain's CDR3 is CASRSALAKNIQYF. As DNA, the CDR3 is TGTGCCAGCCGCTCGGCTTTAGCCAAAAACATTCAGTACTTC. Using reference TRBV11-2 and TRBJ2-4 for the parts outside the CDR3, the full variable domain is EAGVAQSPRYKIIEKRQSVAFWCNPISGHATLYWYQQILGQGPKLLIQFQNNGVVDDSQLPKDRFSAERLKGVDSTLKIQPAKLEDSAVYLCASRSALAKNIQYFGAGTRLSVL.

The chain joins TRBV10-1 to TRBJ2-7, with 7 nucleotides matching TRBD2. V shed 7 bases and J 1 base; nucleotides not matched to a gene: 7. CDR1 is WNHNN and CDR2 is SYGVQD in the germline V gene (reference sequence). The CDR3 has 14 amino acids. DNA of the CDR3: TGCGCCAGCATGGGTAGCGGGCTTTCCTACGAGCAGTACTTC. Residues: CASMGSGLSYEQYF.

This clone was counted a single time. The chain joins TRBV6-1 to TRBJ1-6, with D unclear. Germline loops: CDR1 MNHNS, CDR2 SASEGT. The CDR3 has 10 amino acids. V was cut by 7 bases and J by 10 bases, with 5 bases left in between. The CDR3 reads CASIQSPLHF. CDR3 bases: TGTGCCAGCATCCAATCACCCCTCCACTTT.

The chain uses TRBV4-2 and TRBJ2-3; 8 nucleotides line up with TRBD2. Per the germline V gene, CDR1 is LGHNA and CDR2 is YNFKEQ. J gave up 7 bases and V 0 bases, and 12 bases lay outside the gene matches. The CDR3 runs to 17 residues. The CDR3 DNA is TGTGCCAGCAGCCAAGAGGGCGGGGGGCCCCCGGGCCATACGCAGTATTTT. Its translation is CASSQEGGGPPGHTQYF.

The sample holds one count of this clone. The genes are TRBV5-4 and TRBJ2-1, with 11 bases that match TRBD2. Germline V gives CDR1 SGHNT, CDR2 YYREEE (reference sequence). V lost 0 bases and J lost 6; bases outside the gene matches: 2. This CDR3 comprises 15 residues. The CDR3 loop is CASSLGLAGGNEQFF. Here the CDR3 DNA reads TGTGCCAGCAGCTTGGGGCTAGCGGGGGGCAATGAGCAGTTCTTC.

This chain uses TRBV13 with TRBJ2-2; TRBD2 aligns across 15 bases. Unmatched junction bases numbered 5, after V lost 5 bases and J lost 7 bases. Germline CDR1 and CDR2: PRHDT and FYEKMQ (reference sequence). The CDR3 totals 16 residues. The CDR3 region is CASSHGTSGGIGELFF. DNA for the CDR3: TGTGCCAGCAGCCATGGGACTAGCGGGGGGATCGGGGAGCTGTTTTTT.

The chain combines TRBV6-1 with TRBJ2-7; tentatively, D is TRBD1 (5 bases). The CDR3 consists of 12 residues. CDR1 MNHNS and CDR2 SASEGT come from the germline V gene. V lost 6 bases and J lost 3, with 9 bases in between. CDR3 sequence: CASRKDSYEQYF. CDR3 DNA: TGTGCCAGCAGGAAAGACAGCTACGAGCAGTACTTC.

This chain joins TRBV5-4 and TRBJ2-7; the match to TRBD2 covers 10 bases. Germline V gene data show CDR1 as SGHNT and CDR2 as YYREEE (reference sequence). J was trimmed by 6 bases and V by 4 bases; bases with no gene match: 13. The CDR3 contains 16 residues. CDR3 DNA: TGTGCCAGCAGCCAAGATGGAGCGGGGGGGCTAGGCGAGCAGTACTTC. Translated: CASSQDGAGGLGEQYF. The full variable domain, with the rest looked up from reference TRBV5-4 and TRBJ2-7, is ETGVTQSPTHLIKTRGQQVTLRCSSQSGHNTVSWYQQALGQGPQFIFQYYREEENGRGNFPPRFSGLQFPNYSSELNVNALELDDSALYLCASSQDGAGGLGEQYFGPGTRLTVT.

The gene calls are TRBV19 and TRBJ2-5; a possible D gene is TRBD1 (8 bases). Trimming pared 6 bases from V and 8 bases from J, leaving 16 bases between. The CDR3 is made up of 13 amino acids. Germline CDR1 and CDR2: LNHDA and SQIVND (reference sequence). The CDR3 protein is CASSPTGDYTQYF. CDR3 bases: TGTGCCAGTAGCCCGACAGGGGACTATACCCAGTACTTC.

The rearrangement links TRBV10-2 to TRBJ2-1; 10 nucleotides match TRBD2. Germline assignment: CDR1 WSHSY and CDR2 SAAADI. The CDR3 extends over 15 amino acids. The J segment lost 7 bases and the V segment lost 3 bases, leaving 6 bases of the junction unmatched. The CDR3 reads CASSDERGGRNEQFF. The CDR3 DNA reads TGCGCCAGCAGTGACGAGCGGGGGGGCCGGAATGAGCAGTTCTTC.

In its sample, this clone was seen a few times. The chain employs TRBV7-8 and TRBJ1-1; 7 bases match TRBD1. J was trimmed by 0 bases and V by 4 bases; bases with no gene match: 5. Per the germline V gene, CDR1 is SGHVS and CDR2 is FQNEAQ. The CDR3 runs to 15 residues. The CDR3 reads CASSSLGQLNTEAFF. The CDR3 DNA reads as TGTGCCAGCAGCTCCCTGGGACAGCTGAACACTGAAGCTTTCTTT.

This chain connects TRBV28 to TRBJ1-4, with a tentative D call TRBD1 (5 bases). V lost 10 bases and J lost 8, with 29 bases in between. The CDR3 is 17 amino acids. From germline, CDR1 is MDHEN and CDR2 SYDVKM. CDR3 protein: CATGGSAGEVRGEKLFF. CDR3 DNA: TGTGCCACCGGCGGGTCGGCAGGTGAGGTGCGGGGGGAAAAACTGTTTTTT.

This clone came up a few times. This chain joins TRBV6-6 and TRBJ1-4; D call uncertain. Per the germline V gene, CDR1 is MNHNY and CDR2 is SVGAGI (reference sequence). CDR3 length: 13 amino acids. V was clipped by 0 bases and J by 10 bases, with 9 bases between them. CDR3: CASSYSNGGKLFF. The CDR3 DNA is TGTGCCAGCAGTTACTCGAATGGAGGAAAACTGTTTTTT.

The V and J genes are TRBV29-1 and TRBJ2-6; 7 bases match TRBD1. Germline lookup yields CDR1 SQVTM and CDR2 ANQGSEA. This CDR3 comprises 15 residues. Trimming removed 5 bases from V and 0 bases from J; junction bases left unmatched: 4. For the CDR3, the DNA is TGCAGCGTTCGACAGGGCAGCTCTGGGGCCAACGTCCTGACTTTC. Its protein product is CSVRQGSSGANVLTF.

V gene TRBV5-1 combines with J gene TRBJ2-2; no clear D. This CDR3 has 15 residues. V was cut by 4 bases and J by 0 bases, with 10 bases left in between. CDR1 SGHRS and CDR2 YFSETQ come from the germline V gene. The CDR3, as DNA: TGCGCCAGCAGCCCGAGGACCACGAACACCGGGGAGCTGTTTTTT. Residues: CASSPRTTNTGELFF.

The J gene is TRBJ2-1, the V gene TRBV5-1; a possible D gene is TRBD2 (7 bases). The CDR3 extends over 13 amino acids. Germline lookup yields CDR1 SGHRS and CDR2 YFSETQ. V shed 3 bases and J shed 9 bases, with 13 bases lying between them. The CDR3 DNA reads TGCGCCAGCAGCTGGGGAGGGGGGAGTGAGCAGTTCTTC. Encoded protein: CASSWGGGSEQFF.

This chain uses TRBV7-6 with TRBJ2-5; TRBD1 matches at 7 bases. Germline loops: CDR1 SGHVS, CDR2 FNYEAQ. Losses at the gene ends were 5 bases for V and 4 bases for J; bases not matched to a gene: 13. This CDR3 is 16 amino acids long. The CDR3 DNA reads TGTGCCAGCAGCCCAAGGACAGGTTGGCAGGGAGAGACCCAGTACTTC. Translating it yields CASSPRTGWQGETQYF.

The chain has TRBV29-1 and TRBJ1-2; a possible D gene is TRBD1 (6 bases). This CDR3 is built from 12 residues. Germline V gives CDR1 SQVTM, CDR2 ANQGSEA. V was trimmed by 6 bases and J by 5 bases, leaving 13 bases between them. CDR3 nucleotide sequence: TGCAGCGTCGGACAGAAGGGATATGGCTACACCTTC. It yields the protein CSVGQKGYGYTF.

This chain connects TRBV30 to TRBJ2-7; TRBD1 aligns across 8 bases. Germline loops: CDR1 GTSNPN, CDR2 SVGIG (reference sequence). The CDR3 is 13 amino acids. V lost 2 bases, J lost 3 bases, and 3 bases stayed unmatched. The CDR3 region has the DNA TGTGCCTGGAGTTCAGGGGGCATCTACGAGCAGTACTTC. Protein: CAWSSGGIYEQYF.

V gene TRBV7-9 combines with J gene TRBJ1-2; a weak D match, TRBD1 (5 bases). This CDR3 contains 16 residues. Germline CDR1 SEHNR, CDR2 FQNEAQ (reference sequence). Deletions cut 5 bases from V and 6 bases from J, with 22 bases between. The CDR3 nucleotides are TGTGCCAGCAGCCCACGAGTTAAGCAGGGAATGAATGGCTACACCTTC. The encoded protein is CASSPRVKQGMNGYTF.